The rows below give T cell receptor beta chains drawn from one sample of a study of spatial heterogeneity in lung cancer. TCRdb reprocessed the 5' RACE reads via MiXCR and lists one record per CDR3 protein. The sample has 30,000 to 45,000 distinct CDR3 sequences, 6.5% to 8.5% seen once; the top ten hold under 30%. This material consisted of PBMCs, taken at surgery. Every receptor here comes from a male donor with early-stage non-small cell lung cancer. Both conserved end residues are part of each CDR3. A D gene is named only where the DNA matches it firmly. Clone sizes are given selectively: once, few, many, or a class where the clone is expanded.

j_gene | abundance | v_gene | d_gene | CDR3nt | CDR3aa
TRBJ2-1 | few | TRBV3-1 | NA | TGTGCCAGCAGCCAAGACGGACAGCCCCACAATGAGCAGTTCTTC | CASSQDGQPHNEQFF
TRBJ1-1 | NA | TRBV6-1 | NA | TGTGCCAGCAGTGAACTATGGTCGAACACTGAAGCTTTCTTT | CASSELWSNTEAFF
TRBJ1-2 | NA | TRBV29-1 | NA | TGCAGCGTTAAGGCAGCCGGCGTCGGAAATGGCTACACCTTC | CSVKAAGVGNGYTF
TRBJ2-7 | many | TRBV10-2 | NA | TGCGCCAGCAGTGCGGCAGGGGCATCCTACGAGCAGTACTTC | CASSAAGASYEQYF
TRBJ1-6 | many | TRBV7-8 | NA | TGTGCCAGCAGACAAGTGGATTCACCCCTCCACTTT | CASRQVDSPLHF
TRBJ1-2 | many | TRBV29-1 | NA | TGCAGCGTTGAATCGGGCCCCCGTGGCTACACCTTC | CSVESGPRGYTF
TRBJ1-5 | many | TRBV12-3/TRBV12-4 | NA | TGTGCCAGCAGTTCCCGAAACAATCAGCCCCAGCATTTT | CASSSRNNQPQHF
TRBJ2-2 | many | TRBV7-2 | NA | TGTGCCAGCAGCACAGCTCTGGGAAACGGGGAGCTGTTTTTT | CASSTALGNGELFF
TRBJ2-1 | many | TRBV23-1 | TRBD2 | TGCGCCAGCAGTCAATCCCCCGAGCGGGGGAGAGAGCAGTTCTTC | CASSQSPERGREQFF
TRBJ2-1 | NA | TRBV7-9 | TRBD2 | TGTGCCAGCAGCTTTGGGACTGGTAGCGGGAGGGCTCGGGTCAATGAGCAGTTCTTC | CASSFGTGSGRARVNEQFF
TRBJ2-5 | NA | TRBV7-9 | TRBD2 | TGTGCCAGCAGCTTCGGACTAGCGGGGGCGACAGAGACCCAGTACTTC | CASSFGLAGATETQYF
TRBJ2-1 | many | TRBV10-3 | TRBD1 | TGTGCCATCAGTGAGGTGACAGGGGGAGTCGATGAGCAGTTCTTC | CAISEVTGGVDEQFF
TRBJ2-1 | many | TRBV11-2 | NA | TGTGCCAGCAGCTTATCTGGTCAGTATTACAATGAGCAGTTCTTC | CASSLSGQYYNEQFF
TRBJ1-1 | many | TRBV20-1 | TRBD1 | TGCAGTGCTAGAAACAGGGGGCGATCAACTGAAGCTTTCTTT | CSARNRGRSTEAFF
TRBJ2-3 | many | TRBV12-3/TRBV12-4 | TRBD2 | TGTGCCAGCACCCCTACAGGGGGGACTAGCGGGAGACCCGGGGGTACGCAGTATTTT | CASTPTGGTSGRPGGTQYF
TRBJ2-5 | few | TRBV6-6 | NA | TGTGCCAGCAGTTATTTCCAGACCGAGCAAGAGACCCAGTACTTC | CASSYFQTEQETQYF
TRBJ1-1 | few | TRBV29-1 | NA | TGCAGCGCTGAAGCCCATGGAGGTCGGACTGAAGCTTTCTTT | CSAEAHGGRTEAFF
TRBJ1-2 | many | TRBV2 | TRBD1 | TGTGCCAGCAGTGGGACAGGGGCTTTAGCTAACTATGGCTACACCTTC | CASSGTGALANYGYTF
TRBJ2-3 | many | TRBV7-9 | TRBD2 | TGTGCCAGCAGCGCCAGCATGTGGCTAGCGGGAGGGCTGGATACGCAGTATTTT | CASSASMWLAGGLDTQYF
TRBJ1-4 | few | TRBV27 | TRBD1 | TGTGCCAGCAGTTCGATGACAGGGTTGTTAACAACTAATGAAAAACTGTTTTTT | CASSSMTGLLTTNEKLFF
TRBJ2-3 | NA | TRBV27 | NA | TGTGCCAGCAGTTTCTATGACAGCACAGATACGCAGTATTTT | CASSFYDSTDTQYF
TRBJ2-5 | many | TRBV12-3/TRBV12-4 | TRBD1 | TGTGCCATCGCCGGGACAGGGAGAAGAGCAGAGACCCAGTACTTC | CAIAGTGRRAETQYF
TRBJ2-1 | many | TRBV24-1 | TRBD2 | TGTGCCACCAGTGCCCCGACTAGCGGATCATACAATGAGCAGTTCTTC | CATSAPTSGSYNEQFF
TRBJ1-5 | many | TRBV12-3/TRBV12-4 | NA | TGTGCCAGCAGCCAGAATAGCAATCAGCCCCAGCATTTT | CASSQNSNQPQHF
TRBJ1-2 | NA | TRBV6-2/TRBV6-3 | NA | TGTGCGGCAGGCCTGTATGGCTACACCTTC | CAAGLYGYTF
TRBJ1-5 | NA | TRBV3-1 | NA | TGTGCCAGCAGCCAAGATACGGGGGGCCATCAGCCCCAGCATTTT | CASSQDTGGHQPQHF
TRBJ2-5 | NA | TRBV4-2 | TRBD2 | TGTGCCAGCAGCCAAGGACTAGCGGGAGAAGAGACCCAGTACTTC | CASSQGLAGEETQYF
TRBJ1-1 | many | TRBV3-1 | NA | TGTGCCAGCAGCCTCCGCTCAGGCCACACTGAAGCTTTCTTT | CASSLRSGHTEAFF
TRBJ2-3 | many | TRBV5-1 | NA | TGCGCCAGCAGCACTGGACAGAGCACAGATACGCAGTATTTT | CASSTGQSTDTQYF
TRBJ2-2 | many | TRBV20-1 | NA | TGCAGTGCTAGGCCTACGTCGACCGGGGAGCTGTTTTTT | CSARPTSTGELFF
TRBJ2-1 | many | TRBV20-1 | TRBD2 | TGCAGTGCTAGAGGTACTAGCGGGAGGGTATCTGAGCAGTTCTTC | CSARGTSGRVSEQFF
TRBJ2-2 | few | TRBV24-1 | TRBD1 | TGTGCCACCAGTGACCCGGACAGGGGTGCGAGCACCGGGGAGCTGTTTTTT | CATSDPDRGASTGELFF
TRBJ1-2 | many | TRBV24-1 | TRBD1 | TGTGCCACCAGGTCGACAGGGGAAAACTATGGCTACACCTTC | CATRSTGENYGYTF
TRBJ1-2 | few | TRBV13 | TRBD1 | TGTGCCAGCAGCGCTCAGGGGGACTATGGCTACACCTTC | CASSAQGDYGYTF
TRBJ2-1 | NA | TRBV18 | NA | TGTGCCAGCTCACCCGGGACGGTCAATGAGCAGTTCTTC | CASSPGTVNEQFF
TRBJ2-7 | few | TRBV7-2 | TRBD2 | TGTGCCAGCAGCTTAGGACTAGCTCGCGAGCAGTACTTC | CASSLGLAREQYF
TRBJ1-4 | NA | TRBV23-1 | NA | TGCGCTAGCAGTCCCCGGGACGGGGGGAATGAAAAACTGTTTTTT | CASSPRDGGNEKLFF
TRBJ2-3 | many | TRBV10-3 | NA | TGTGCCATCAGTGACCCTCGGGAATACGCCCAGTATTTT | CAISDPREYAQYF
TRBJ1-1 | NA | TRBV7-8 | NA | TGTGCCAGCCTAAAACAGGGTACCTTGAACACTGAAGCTTTCTTT | CASLKQGTLNTEAFF
TRBJ1-1 | many | TRBV20-1 | TRBD1 | TGCAGTGCTAGACAACCCACAGGGGGCACTGAAGCTTTCTTT | CSARQPTGGTEAFF
TRBJ2-5 | many | TRBV7-2 | TRBD1 | TGTGCCAGCAGCTTCCATTTGGGTGGGACAGGGGGAGAGACCCAGTACTTC | CASSFHLGGTGGETQYF
TRBJ2-1 | many | TRBV7-9 | TRBD1 | TGTGCCAGCAGCTCGGGGACAGGGATATACAATGAGCAGTTCTTC | CASSSGTGIYNEQFF
TRBJ1-1 | many | TRBV29-1 | NA | TGCAGCGTTGTGTCCGGCTTGAACACTGAAGCTTTCTTT | CSVVSGLNTEAFF
TRBJ2-7 | NA | TRBV6-6 | NA | TGTGCCAGCAGAAAGACACGCTACGAGCAGTACTTC | CASRKTRYEQYF
TRBJ2-2 | few | TRBV7-9 | NA | TGTGCCAGCAGCTTTCAAAAGCCGGAGCTGTTTTTT | CASSFQKPELFF
TRBJ2-4 | many | TRBV12-3/TRBV12-4 | NA | TGTGCCAGCAGTCCCGTACTCGGCTCTGGCAAAAACATTCAGTACTTC | CASSPVLGSGKNIQYF
TRBJ1-5 | few | TRBV18 | TRBD1 | TGTGCCAGCTCACGGACAGGGTTTAATCAGCCCCAGCATTTT | CASSRTGFNQPQHF
TRBJ2-4 | many | TRBV12-3/TRBV12-4 | NA | TGTGCCAGCAGTTTCAAGTTAGCCAAAAACATTCAGTACTTC | CASSFKLAKNIQYF
TRBJ1-2 | NA | TRBV7-2 | TRBD1 | TGTGCCAGCAGCCCAGAACAGGGGTTGGATGGCTACACCTTC | CASSPEQGLDGYTF
TRBJ2-5 | NA | TRBV6-5 | TRBD1 | TGTGCCAGCAGTATCGGGACAGGCCTTGGGACCCAGTACTTC | CASSIGTGLGTQYF
TRBJ2-1 | many | TRBV7-6 | TRBD2 | TGTGCCAGCAGCTTAGAGGGACTAGCGGACAATGAGCAGTTCTTC | CASSLEGLADNEQFF
TRBJ2-5 | few | TRBV20-1 | NA | TGCAGTGCGAGGGGGAGGGAGACCCAGTACTTC | CSARGRETQYF
TRBJ2-7 | many | TRBV2 | NA | TGTGCCAGCAGTGAGGAGGTTCCCCACGAGCAGTACTTC | CASSEEVPHEQYF
TRBJ1-2 | few | TRBV6-2/TRBV6-3 | NA | TGTGCCAGCAGGGATCGATCACAGGTGCTATATGGCTACACCTTC | CASRDRSQVLYGYTF
TRBJ1-1 | few | TRBV4-1 | TRBD1 | TGCGCCAGCAGCTTTCGGACAGGGGTGGACACTGAAGCTTTCTTT | CASSFRTGVDTEAFF